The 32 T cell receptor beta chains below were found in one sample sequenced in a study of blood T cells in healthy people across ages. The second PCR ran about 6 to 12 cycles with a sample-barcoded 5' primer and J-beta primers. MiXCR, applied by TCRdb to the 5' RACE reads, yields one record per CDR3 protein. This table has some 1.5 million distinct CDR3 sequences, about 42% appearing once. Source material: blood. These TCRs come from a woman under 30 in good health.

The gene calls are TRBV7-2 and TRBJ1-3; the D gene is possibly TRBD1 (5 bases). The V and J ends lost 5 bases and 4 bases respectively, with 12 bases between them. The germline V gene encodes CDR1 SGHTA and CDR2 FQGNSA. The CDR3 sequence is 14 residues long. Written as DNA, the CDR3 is TGTGCCAGCAGCGCCTCAGGGTGGGGAAACACCATATATTTT. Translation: CASSASGWGNTIYF.

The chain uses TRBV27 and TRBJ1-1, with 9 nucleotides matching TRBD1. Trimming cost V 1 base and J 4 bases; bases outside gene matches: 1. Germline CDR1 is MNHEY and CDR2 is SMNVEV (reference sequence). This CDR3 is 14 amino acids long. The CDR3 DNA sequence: TGTGCCAGCAGTTTATGGACAGGGGCCACTGAAGCTTTCTTT. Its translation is CASSLWTGATEAFF.

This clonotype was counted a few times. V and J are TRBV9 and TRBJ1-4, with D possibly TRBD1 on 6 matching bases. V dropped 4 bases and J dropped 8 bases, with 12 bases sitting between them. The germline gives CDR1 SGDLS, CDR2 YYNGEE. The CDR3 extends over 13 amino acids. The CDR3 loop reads CASSPGAGEKLFF. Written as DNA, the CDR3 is TGTGCCAGCAGCCCGGGGGCGGGAGAAAAACTGTTTTTT.

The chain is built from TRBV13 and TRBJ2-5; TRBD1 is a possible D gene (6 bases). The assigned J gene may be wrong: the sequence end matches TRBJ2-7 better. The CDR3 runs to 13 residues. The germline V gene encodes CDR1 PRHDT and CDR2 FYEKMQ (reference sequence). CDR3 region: CANTQGRSYEQYF. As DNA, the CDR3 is TGTGCCAACACACAGGGAAGGTCCTACGAGCAGTACTTC.

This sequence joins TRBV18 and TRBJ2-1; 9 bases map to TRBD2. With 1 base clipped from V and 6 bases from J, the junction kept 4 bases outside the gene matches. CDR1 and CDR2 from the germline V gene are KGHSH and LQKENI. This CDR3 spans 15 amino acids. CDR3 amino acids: CASSPLRGGVNEQFF. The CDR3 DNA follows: TGTGCCAGCTCACCACTGCGGGGGGGTGTCAATGAGCAGTTCTTC.

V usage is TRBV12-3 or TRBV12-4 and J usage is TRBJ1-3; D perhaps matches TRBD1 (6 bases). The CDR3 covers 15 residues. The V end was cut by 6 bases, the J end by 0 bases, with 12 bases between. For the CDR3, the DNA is TGTGCCAGCAGAAATACAGGGAACTCTGGAAACACCATATATTTT. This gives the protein CASRNTGNSGNTIYF.

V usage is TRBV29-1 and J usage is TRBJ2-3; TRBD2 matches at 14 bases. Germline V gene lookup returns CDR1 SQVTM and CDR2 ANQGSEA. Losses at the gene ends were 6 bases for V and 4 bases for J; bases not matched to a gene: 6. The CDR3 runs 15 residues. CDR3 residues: CSVKTSGGVSDTQYF. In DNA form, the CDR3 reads TGCAGCGTGAAGACTAGCGGGGGGGTTTCAGATACGCAGTATTTT.

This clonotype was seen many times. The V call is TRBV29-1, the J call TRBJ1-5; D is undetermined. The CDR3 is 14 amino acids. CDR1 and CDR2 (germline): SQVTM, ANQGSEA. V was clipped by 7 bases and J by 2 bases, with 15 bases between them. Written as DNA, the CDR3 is TGCAGCGCGTCAGTGGGTAGGGGCAATCAGCCCCAGCATTTT. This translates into CSASVGRGNQPQHF.

This CDR3 is CASSVGGFQPQHF. As DNA, the CDR3 is TGTGCCAGCAGCGTAGGGGGTTTTCAGCCCCAGCATTTT. This rearrangement joins TRBV7-9 to TRBJ1-5, with D possibly being TRBD1 (6 bases). This CDR3 has 13 amino acids. Germline values: CDR1 SEHNR, CDR2 FQNEAQ (reference sequence). V was trimmed by 5 bases and J by 6 bases, leaving 11 bases between them.

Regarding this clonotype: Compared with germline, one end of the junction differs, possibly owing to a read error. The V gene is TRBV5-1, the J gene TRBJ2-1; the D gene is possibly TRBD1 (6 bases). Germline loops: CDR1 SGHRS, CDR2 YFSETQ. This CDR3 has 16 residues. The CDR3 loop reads CASSSGTTSSNNEQFF. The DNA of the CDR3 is TGCGCCAGCAGCTCCGGGACAACAAGCTCCAACAATGAGCAGTTCTTC.

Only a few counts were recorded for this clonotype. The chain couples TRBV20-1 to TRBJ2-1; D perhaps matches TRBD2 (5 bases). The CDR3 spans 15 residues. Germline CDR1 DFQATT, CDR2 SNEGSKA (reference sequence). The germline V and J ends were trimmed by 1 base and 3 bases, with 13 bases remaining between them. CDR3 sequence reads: CSARAPSYHYNEQFF. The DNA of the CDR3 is TGCAGTGCTAGAGCCCCTAGCTACCACTACAATGAGCAGTTCTTC.

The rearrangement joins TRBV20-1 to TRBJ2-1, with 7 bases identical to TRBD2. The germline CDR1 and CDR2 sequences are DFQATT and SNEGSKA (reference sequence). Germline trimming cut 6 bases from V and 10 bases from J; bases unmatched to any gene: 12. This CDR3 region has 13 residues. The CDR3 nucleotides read TGCAGTGCCAGGCCCAGCGGGGATGGCGAGCAGTTCTTC. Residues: CSARPSGDGEQFF.

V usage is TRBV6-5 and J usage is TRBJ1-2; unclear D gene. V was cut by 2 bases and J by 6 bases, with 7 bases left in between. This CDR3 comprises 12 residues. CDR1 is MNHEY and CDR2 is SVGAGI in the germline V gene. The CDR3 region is CASSYLGDGYTF. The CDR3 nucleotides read TGTGCCAGCAGTTACCTCGGGGATGGCTACACCTTC.

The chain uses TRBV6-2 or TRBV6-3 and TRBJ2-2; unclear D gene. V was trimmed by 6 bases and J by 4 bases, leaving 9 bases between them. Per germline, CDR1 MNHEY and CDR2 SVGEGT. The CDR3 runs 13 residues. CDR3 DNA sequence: TGTGCCAGCAGGGGCGCGAGCACCGGGGAGCTGTTTTTT. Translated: CASRGASTGELFF.

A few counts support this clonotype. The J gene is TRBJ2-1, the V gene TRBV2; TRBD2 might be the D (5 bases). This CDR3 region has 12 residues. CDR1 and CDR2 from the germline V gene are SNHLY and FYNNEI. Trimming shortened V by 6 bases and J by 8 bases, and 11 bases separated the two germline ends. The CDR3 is CASSLLVYEQFF. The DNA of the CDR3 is TGTGCCAGCAGCCTACTAGTCTATGAGCAGTTCTTC.

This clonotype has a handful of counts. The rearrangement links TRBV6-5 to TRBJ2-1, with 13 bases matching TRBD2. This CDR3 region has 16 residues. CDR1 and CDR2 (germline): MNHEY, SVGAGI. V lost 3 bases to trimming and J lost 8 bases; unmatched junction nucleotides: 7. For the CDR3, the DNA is TGTGCCAGCAGTTATTTCGGACTAGCGGGAGCGGATGAGCAGTTCTTC. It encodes CASSYFGLAGADEQFF.

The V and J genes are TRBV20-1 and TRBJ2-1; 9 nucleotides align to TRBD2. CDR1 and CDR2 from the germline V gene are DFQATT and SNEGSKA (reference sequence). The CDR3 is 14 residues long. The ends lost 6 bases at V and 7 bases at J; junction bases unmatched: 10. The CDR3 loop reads CSAYPLAGANEQFF. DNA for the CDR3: TGCAGTGCCTACCCTTTAGCGGGGGCGAATGAGCAGTTCTTC.

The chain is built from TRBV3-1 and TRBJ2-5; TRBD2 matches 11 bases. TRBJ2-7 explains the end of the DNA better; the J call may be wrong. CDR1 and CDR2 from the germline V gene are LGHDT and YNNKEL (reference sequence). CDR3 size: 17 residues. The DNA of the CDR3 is TGTGCCAGCAGCCCACTTTTAGCGGGAGGGCGAGGCTACGAGCAGTACTTC. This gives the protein CASSPLLAGGRGYEQYF.

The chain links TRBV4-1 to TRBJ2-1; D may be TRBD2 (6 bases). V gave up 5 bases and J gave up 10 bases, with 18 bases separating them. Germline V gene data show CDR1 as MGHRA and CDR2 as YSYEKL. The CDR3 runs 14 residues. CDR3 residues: CASSYLGTREEQFF. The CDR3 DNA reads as TGCGCCAGCAGCTATTTAGGGACTCGCGAGGAGCAGTTCTTC.

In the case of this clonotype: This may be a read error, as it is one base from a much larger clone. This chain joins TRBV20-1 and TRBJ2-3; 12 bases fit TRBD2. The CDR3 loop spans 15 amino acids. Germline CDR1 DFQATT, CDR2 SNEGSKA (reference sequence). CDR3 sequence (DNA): TGCAGTGCTAGCCTAGCGGGGGGGCAGAAAGATACGCGGTATTTT. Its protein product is CSASLAGGQKDTRYF.

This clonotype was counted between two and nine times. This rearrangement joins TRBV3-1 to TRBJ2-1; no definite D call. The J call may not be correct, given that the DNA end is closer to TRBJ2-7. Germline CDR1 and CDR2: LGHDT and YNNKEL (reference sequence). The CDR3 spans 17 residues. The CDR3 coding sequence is TGTGCCAGCAGCCAGGTCCCTGGCGGTGGTACCTACAATGAGCAGTACTTC. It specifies CASSQVPGGGTYNEQYF.

The CDR3 region has the DNA TGTGCCAGCAGCTTAGTCCTAGCGGGCGGGACCGGGGAGCTGTTTTTT. Residues: CASSLVLAGGTGELFF. The rearrangement links TRBV7-9 to TRBJ2-2, with 8 bases fitting TRBD2. CDR3 length equals 16 residues. J was trimmed by 5 bases and V by 1 base; bases with no gene match: 6. Germline V gene data show CDR1 as SEHNR and CDR2 as FQNEAQ (reference sequence).

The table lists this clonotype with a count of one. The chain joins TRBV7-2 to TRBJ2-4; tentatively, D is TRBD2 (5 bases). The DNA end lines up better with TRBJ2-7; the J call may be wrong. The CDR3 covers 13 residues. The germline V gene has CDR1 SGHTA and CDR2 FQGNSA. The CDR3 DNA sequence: TGTGCCAGCAGCCGAACTAGGGCCTACGAGCAGTACGTC. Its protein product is CASSRTRAYEQYV.

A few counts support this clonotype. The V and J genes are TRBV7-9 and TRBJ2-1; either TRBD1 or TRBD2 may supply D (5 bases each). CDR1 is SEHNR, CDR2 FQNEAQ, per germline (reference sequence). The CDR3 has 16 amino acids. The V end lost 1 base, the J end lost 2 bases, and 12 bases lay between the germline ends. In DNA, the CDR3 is TGTGCCAGCAGCTTAGTGGGGGATCCCCCCTACAATGAGCAGTTCTTC. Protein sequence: CASSLVGDPPYNEQFF. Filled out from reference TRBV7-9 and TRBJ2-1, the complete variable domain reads DTGVSQNPRHKITKRGQNVTFRCDPISEHNRLYWYRQTLGQGPEFLTYFQNEAQLEKSRLLSDRFSAERPKGSFSTLEIQRTEQGDSAMYLCASSLVGDPPYNEQFFGPGTRLTVL.

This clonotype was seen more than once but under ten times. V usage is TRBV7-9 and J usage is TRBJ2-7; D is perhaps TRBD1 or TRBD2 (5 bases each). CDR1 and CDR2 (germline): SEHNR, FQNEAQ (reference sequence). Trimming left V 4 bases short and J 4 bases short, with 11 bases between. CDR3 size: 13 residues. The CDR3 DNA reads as TGTGCCAGCAGCTCCCGGGACGCTTACGAGCAGTACTTC. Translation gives CASSSRDAYEQYF.

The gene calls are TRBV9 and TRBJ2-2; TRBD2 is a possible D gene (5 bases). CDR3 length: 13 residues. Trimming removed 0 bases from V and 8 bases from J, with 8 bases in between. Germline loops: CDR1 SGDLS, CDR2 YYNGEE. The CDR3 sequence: CASSVGRGGELFF. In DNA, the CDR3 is TGTGCCAGCAGCGTAGGCAGAGGGGGGGAGCTGTTTTTT. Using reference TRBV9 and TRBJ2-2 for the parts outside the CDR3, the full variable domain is DSGVTQTPKHLITATGQRVTLRCSPRSGDLSVYWYQQSLDQGLQFLIQYYNGEERAKGNILERFSAQQFPDLHSELNLSSLELGDSALYFCASSVGRGGELFFGEGSRLTVL.

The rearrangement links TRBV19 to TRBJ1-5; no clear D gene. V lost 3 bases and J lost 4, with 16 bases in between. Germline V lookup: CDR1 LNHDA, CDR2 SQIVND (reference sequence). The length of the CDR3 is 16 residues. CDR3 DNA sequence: TGTGCCAGTAGTATTACCCCCGTCGGACTAAATCAGCCCCAGCATTTT. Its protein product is CASSITPVGLNQPQHF.

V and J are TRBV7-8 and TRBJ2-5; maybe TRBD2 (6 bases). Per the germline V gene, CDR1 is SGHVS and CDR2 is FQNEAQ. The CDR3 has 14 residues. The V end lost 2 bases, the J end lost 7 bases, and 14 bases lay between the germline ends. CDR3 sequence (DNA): TGTGCCAGCAGCTTACCCGGACGAGCGGGGACCCAGTACTTC. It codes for CASSLPGRAGTQYF.

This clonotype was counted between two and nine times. CDR3 DNA sequence: TGCAGTGCTAGAGAGGCGCCTGGGTCACCCCTCCACTTT. This sequence encodes CSAREAPGSPLHF. V is TRBV20-1 and J is TRBJ1-6; D unresolved. V lost 0 bases to trimming and J lost 10 bases, with 10 bases between them. The CDR3 runs 13 residues. CDR1 DFQATT and CDR2 SNEGSKA come from the germline V gene (reference sequence).

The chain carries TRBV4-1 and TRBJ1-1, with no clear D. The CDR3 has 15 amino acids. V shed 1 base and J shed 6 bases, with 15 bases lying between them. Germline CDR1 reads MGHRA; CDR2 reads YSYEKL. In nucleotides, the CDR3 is TGCGCCAGCAGCCAAGGCGGGAGATCAGCCGCTGAAGCTTTCTTT. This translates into CASSQGGRSAAEAFF.

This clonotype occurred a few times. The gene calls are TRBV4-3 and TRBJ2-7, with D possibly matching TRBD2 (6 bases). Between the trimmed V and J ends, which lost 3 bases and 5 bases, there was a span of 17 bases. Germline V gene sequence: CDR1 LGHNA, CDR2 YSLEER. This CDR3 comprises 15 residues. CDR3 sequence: CASSQGRLGVDEQYF. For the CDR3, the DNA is TGCGCCAGCAGCCAGGGGAGGTTGGGGGTGGACGAGCAGTACTTC.

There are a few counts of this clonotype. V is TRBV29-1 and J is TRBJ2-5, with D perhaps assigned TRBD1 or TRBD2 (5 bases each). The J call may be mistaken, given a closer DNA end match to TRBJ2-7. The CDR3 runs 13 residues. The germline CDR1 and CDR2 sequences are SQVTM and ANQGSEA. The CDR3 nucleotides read TGCAGCGTTTCCGGGCCTGGGGGAACCGAGCAGTACTTC. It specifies CSVSGPGGTEQYF.